Only a few counts were recorded for the clone carrying this TCR beta chain. The sample is drawn from a study of human T cells and chemical hapten exposure. The time point is: patch test 3, about 24 weeks after DPC sensitization. Regarding treatment: therapeutic diphenylcyclopropenone sensitization with weekly scalp DPC. Via MiXCR, TCRdb re-called the RACE reads, giving one row per CDR3 protein. The data hold 80,000 to 100,000 distinct CDR3 sequences, with about 11% observed a single time. Germline CDR1 reads SGHDT; CDR2 reads YYEEEE. The CDR3 loop spans 12 amino acids. The V gene lost 1 base and the J gene lost 2 bases, with 4 bases spanning the gap.

The rearrangement links TRBV5-6 to TRBJ2-7; D remains unclear. The sequence was collected from a woman aged 30 to 39 with alopecia areata. Some clones in this sample may be carry-over from other donors' samples. The sequencing here drew on whole blood, taken in connection with sensitization to the hapten diphenylcyclopropenone (DPC). CDR3 protein: CASSLSPYEQYF. The CDR3 DNA reads TGTGCCAGCAGCTTGAGCCCCTACGAGCAGTACTTC.